This TCR beta chain derives from a study of T cells in Graves' hyperthyroidism and ophthalmopathy. Study outcomes and limitations: The model predicted ophthalmopathy a median roughly 6.5 months before onset. The majority of expanded thyroid clonotypes above 0.001 also appeared in blood.

This CDR3 has 13 residues. V lost 4 bases to trimming and J lost 6 bases, with 12 bases between them. Germline assignment: CDR1 DFQATT and CDR2 SNEGSKA (reference sequence). Disease lasting under 3 months, a NOSPECS grade of at least 4, and a Clinical Activity Score of at least 3 were features of the ophthalmopathy patients. Patients with uncontrolled infections, other autoimmune diseases, pregnancy or lactation were excluded. It was RNA transcripts that yielded the amplified TCR beta CDR3 regions. Initially, a first-round RT-PCR of the TCR CDR3 employed the HTBI primer set. TCRdb re-analysed the multiplex PCR reads in MiXCR, keeping a single row per CDR3 protein. This table holds approximately 690,000 distinct CDR3 sequences, less than 25% found once. This clonotype was picked up many times. Its antigen is not identified.

The sample was blood. The chain joins TRBV20-1 to TRBJ2-2; perhaps TRBD1 as D (6 bases). This TCR was recovered from a man younger than 40 with Graves' ophthalmopathy. DNA for the CDR3: TGCAGTGCTACCACACAGGGCGCCGGGGAGCTGTTTTTT. This sequence encodes CSATTQGAGELFF.